This T cell receptor (beta chain) is from a study of blood T cell repertoires in COVID-19. Per the study methods: Amplified reference gene primers provided the basis for estimating nucleated cell counts. Repertoires were generated with immunoSEQ multiplex PCR, while TCRdb's copy carries only in-frame clones and drops some. V, J and clone size derive from that table, while D and trimming were established from the DNA sequence. The data contain about 92,000 clones, 85% of them singletons. V was clipped by 1 base and J by 0 bases, with 13 bases between them. Germline CDR1 reads LGHNA; CDR2 reads YNFKEQ. This CDR3 contains 16 residues.

Sequencing used peripheral blood. The sequence derives from an elderly man with acute or convalescent COVID-19. The chain employs TRBV4-2 and TRBJ2-7; D is undetermined. DNA for the CDR3: TGTGCCAGCAGCCAAGGTCGGAGTGGTTCCTCCTACGAGCAGTACTTC. This sequence encodes CASSQGRSGSSYEQYF.